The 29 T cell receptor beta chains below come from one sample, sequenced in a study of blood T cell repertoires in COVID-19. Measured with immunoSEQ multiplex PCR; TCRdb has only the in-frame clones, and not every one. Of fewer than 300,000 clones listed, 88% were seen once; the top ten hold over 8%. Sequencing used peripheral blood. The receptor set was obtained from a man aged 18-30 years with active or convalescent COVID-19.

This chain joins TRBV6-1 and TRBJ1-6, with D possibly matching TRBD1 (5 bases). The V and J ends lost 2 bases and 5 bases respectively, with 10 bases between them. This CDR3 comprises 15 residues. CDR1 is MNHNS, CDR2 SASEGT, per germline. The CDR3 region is CASSETGGDNSPLHF. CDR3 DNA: TGTGCCAGCAGTGAAACGGGGGGAGATAATTCACCCCTCCACTTT.

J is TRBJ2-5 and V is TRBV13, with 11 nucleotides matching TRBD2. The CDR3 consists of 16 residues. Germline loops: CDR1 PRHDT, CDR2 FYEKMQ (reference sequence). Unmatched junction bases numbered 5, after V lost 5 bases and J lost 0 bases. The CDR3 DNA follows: TGTGCCAGCAGCCAAATGACTAGCGGGGACCAAGAGACCCAGTACTTC. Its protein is CASSQMTSGDQETQYF.

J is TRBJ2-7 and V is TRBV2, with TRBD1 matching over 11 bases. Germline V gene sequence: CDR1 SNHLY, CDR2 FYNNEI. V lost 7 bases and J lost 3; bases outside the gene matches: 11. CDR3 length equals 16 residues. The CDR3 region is CASNNADGTGGYEQYF. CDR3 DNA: TGTGCCAGCAACAACGCTGACGGGACAGGGGGCTACGAGCAGTACTTC.

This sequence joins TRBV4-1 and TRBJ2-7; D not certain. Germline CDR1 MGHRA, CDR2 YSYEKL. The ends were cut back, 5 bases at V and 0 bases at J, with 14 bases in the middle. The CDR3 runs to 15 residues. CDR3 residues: CASSTTPSDSYEQYF. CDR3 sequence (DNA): TGCGCCAGCAGCACCACGCCGTCAGACTCCTACGAGCAGTACTTC.

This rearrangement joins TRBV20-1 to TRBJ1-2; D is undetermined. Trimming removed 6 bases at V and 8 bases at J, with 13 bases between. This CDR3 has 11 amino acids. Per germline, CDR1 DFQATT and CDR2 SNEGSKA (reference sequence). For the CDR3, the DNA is TGCAGTGCCCCGAGGGTGGAAGGCTACACCTTC. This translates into CSAPRVEGYTF.

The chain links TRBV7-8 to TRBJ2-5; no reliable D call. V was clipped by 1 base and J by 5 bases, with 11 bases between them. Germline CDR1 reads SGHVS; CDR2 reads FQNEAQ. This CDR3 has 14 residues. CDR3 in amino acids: CASSLDQPRETQYF. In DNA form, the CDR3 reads TGTGCCAGCAGCTTAGACCAACCGAGGGAGACCCAGTACTTC.

Written as DNA, the CDR3 is TGCGCCAGCAGCCAAGATGCACAATTAAATGAAAAACTGTTTTTT. Residues: CASSQDAQLNEKLFF. The V gene is TRBV4-3, the J gene TRBJ1-4; D gene uncertain. The germline CDR1 and CDR2 sequences are LGHNA and YSLEER. V was trimmed by 0 bases and J by 5 bases, leaving 10 bases between them. This CDR3 is 15 amino acids long.

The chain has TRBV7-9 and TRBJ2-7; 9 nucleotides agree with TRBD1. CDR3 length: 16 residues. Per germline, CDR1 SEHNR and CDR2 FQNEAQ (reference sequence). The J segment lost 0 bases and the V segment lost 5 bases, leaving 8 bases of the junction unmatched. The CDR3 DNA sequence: TGTGCCAGCAGCGACATCACAGGGGGCCCCTCCTACGAGCAGTACTTC. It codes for CASSDITGGPSYEQYF. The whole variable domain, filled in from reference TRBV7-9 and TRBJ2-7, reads DTGVSQNPRHKITKRGQNVTFRCDPISEHNRLYWYRQTLGQGPEFLTYFQNEAQLEKSRLLSDRFSAERPKGSFSTLEIQRTEQGDSAMYLCASSDITGGPSYEQYFGPGTRLTVT.

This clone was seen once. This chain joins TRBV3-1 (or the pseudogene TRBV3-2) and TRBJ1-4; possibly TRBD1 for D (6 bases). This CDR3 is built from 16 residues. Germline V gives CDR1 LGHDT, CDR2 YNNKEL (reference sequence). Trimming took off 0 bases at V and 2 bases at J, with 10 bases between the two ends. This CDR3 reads CASSQDRGGTNEKLFF. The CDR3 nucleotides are TGTGCCAGCAGCCAAGATCGTGGGGGCACTAATGAAAAACTGTTTTTT.

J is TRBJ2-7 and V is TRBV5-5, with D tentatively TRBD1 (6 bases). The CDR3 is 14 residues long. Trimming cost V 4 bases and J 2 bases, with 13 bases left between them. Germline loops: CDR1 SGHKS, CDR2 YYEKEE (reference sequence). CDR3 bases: TGTGCCAGCAGCCACCCGGACAGAGCCTACGAGCAGTACTTC. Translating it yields CASSHPDRAYEQYF.

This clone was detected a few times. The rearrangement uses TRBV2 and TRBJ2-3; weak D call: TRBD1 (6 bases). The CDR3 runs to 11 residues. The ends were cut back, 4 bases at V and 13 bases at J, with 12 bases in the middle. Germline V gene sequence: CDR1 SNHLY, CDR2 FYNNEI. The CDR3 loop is CASSVGDMKYF. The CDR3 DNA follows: TGTGCCAGCAGTGTGGGGGACATGAAGTATTTT.

The CDR3, as DNA: TGTGCCATCAGAGACACCGGGACAGGTAACACTGAAGCTTTCTTT. Translating it yields CAIRDTGTGNTEAFF. This chain joins TRBV10-3 and TRBJ1-1; 8 nucleotides match TRBD1. In germline, CDR1 is ENHRY, CDR2 SYGVKD. The CDR3 covers 15 residues. V shed 6 bases and J 2 bases; nucleotides not matched to a gene: 8.

CDR3 loop: CASSNLGTGGYEKLFF. CDR3 in DNA: TGTGCCAGCAGCAACCTTGGGACAGGGGGTTATGAAAAACTGTTTTTT. The rearrangement joins TRBV27 to TRBJ1-4; TRBD1 aligns across 11 bases. Unmatched junction bases numbered 9, after V lost 6 bases and J lost 6 bases. Germline CDR1 MNHEY, CDR2 SMNVEV (reference sequence). There are 16 residues in the CDR3.

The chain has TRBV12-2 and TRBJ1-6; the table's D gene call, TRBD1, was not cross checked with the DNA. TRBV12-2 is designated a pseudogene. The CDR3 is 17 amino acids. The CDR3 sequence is CASRLEVYRQNNSPLHF. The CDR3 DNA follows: TGTGCAAGTCGCTTAGAAGTATATCGACAGAATAATTCACCCCTCCACTTT.

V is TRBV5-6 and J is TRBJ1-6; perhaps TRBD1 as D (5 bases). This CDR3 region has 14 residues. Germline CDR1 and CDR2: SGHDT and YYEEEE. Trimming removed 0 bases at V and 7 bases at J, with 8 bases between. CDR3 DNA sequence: TGTGCCAGCAGCTTGGCAGGGTGGAATTCACCCCTCCACTTT. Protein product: CASSLAGWNSPLHF.

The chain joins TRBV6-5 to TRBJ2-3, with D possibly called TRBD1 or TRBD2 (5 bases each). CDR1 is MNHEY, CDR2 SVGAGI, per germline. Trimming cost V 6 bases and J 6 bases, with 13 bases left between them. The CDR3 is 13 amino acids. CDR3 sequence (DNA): TGTGCCAGCAGGTACGGGGCTTTGGATACGCAGTATTTT. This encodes CASRYGALDTQYF.

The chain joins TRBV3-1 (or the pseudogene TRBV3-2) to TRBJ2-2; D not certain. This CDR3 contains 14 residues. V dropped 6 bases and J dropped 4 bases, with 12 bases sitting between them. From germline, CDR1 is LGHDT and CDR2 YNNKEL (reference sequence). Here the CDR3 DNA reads TGTGCCAGCAGACGAGACACTGGCACCGGGGAGCTGTTTTTT. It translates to CASRRDTGTGELFF.

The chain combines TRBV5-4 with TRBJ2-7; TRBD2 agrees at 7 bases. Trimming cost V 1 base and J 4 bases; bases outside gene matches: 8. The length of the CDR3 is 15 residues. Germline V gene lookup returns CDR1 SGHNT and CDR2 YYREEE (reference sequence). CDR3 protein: CASSLMPSGRYEQYF. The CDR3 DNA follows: TGTGCCAGCAGCTTGATGCCTAGCGGAAGGTACGAGCAGTACTTC.

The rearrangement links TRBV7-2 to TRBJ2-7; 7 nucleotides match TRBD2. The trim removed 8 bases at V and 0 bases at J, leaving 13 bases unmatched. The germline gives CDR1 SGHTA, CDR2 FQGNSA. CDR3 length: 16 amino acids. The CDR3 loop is CASPPRAGVISYEQYF. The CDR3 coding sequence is TGTGCCAGCCCTCCCCGGGCGGGGGTGATCTCCTACGAGCAGTACTTC.

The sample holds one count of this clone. CDR3 sequence reads: CASRGTSGGARETQYF. DNA of the CDR3: TGTGCCAGCAGAGGGACTAGCGGGGGGGCTAGGGAGACCCAGTACTTC. This chain links TRBV2 with TRBJ2-5, with TRBD2 matching 16 bases. CDR1 SNHLY and CDR2 FYNNEI come from the germline V gene. The trim removed 6 bases at V and 5 bases at J, leaving 6 bases unmatched. CDR3 length: 16 residues.

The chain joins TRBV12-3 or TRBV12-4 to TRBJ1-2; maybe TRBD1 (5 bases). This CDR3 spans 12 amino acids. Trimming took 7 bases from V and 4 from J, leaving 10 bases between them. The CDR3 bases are TGTGCCAGCACAGGGTTCGGCTATGGCTACACCTTC. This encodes CASTGFGYGYTF.

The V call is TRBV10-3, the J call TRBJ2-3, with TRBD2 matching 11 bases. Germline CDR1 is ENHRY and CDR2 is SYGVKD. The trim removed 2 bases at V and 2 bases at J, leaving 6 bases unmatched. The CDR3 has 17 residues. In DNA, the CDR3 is TGTGCCATCAGTGAGAGGGGACTAGCGGAACACACAGATACGCAGTATTTT. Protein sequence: CAISERGLAEHTDTQYF.

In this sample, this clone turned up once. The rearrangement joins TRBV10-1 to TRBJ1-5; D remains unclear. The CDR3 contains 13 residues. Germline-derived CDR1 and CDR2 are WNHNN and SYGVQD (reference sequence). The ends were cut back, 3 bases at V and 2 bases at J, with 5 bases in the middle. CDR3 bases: TGCGCCAGCAGTGATTCGGGCAATCAGCCCCAGCATTTT. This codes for CASSDSGNQPQHF.

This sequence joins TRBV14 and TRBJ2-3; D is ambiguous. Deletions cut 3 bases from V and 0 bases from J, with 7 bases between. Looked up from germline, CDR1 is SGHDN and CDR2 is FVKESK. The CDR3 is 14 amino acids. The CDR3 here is CASSQQDSTDTQYF. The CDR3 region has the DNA TGTGCCAGCAGCCAGCAGGATAGCACAGATACGCAGTATTTT.

The CDR3 sequence: CASSAGQEKLFF. CDR3 bases: TGTGCCAGCAGCGCCGGACAGGAAAAACTGTTTTTT. This rearrangement joins TRBV9 to TRBJ1-4; the D gene is possibly TRBD1 (6 bases). Germline V gene sequence: CDR1 SGDLS, CDR2 YYNGEE. The germline V and J ends were trimmed by 3 bases and 8 bases, with 8 bases remaining between them. The CDR3 has 12 residues.

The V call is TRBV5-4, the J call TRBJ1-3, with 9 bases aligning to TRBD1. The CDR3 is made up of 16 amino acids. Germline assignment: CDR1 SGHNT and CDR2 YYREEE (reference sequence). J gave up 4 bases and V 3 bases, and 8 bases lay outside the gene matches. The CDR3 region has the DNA TGTGCCAGCAGCTCTTTGGACAGGGGCGAAGGAAACACCATATATTTT. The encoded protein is CASSSLDRGEGNTIYF. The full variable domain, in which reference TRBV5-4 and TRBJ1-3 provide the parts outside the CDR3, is ETGVTQSPTHLIKTRGQQVTLRCSSQSGHNTVSWYQQALGQGPQFIFQYYREEENGRGNFPPRFSGLQFPNYSSELNVNALELDDSALYLCASSSLDRGEGNTIYFGEGSWLTVV.

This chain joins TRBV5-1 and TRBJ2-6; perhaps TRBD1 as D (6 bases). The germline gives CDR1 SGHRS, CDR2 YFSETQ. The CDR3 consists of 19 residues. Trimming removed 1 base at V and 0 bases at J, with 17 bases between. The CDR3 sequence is CASSLYRTEQSSGANVLTF. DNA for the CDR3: TGCGCCAGCAGCTTGTATAGGACAGAACAGAGCTCTGGGGCCAACGTCCTGACTTTC.

CDR3 in amino acids: CASQRGPQETQYF. DNA for the CDR3: TGTGCCTCCCAAAGGGGGCCGCAAGAGACCCAGTACTTC. V gene TRBV5-4 combines with J gene TRBJ2-5, with 7 bases that match TRBD1. The CDR3 has 13 residues. V lost 10 bases and J lost 2; bases outside the gene matches: 8. CDR1 and CDR2 from the germline V gene are SGHNT and YYREEE (reference sequence). The variable domain in full, completed from reference TRBV5-4 and TRBJ2-5, reads ETGVTQSPTHLIKTRGQQVTLRCSSQSGHNTVSWYQQALGQGPQFIFQYYREEENGRGNFPPRFSGLQFPNYSSELNVNALELDDSALYLCASQRGPQETQYFGPGTRLLVL.

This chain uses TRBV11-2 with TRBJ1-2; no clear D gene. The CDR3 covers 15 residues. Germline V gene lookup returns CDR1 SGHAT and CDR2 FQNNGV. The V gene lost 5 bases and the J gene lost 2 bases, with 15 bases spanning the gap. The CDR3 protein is CASSPRADGNYGYTF. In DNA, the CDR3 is TGTGCCAGCAGCCCCCGAGCAGACGGGAACTATGGCTACACCTTC.